This T cell receptor beta chain was sequenced during a study of T cell changes during pregnancy in multiple sclerosis. V lost 1 base, J lost 13 bases, and 5 bases lay in between. CDR1 is MNHNS and CDR2 is SASEGT in the germline V gene. The CDR3 is 11 amino acids. Here immunoSEQ multiplex PCR was the method, and the copy in TCRdb shows in-frame clones only, minus some. The sample yields around 59,000 clones, around 93% seen once. Source: CD4+ T cells from peripheral blood mononuclear cells, taken in the first trimester of pregnancy. The rearrangement uses TRBV6-1 and TRBJ1-6; D is uncertain. This sequence originates from a female donor with multiple sclerosis, enrolled in a pregnancy study. In nucleotides, the CDR3 is TGTGCCAGCAGTGAAGGGGAGCCCCTCCACTTT. Its translation is CASSEGEPLHF.